Detailed here is one T cell receptor beta chain. Its antigen is still unknown. This sample was taken from a study of long-term antiretroviral therapy in people with HIV. They ran version v3.0 of the immunoSEQ assay at survey level. Clones were sequenced by immunoSEQ multiplex PCR, and TCRdb holds only the in-frame ones, with some missing. The sample records some 20,000 clones, about 74% being singletons. Researchers secured at least one pre-ART and at least two post-ART PBMC samples from each donor. Each HIV-infected participant was given treatment in the United States. Points from the study as a whole: Adherence to ART, viral resistance and therapy changes lacked any data. Older ART regimens were possibly in use when the blood was collected between about 2004 and 2018.

This TCR was sampled from a man aged 18 to 29 with HIV. The specimen comprised unsorted PBMCs, sampled 0.5 years before starting antiretroviral therapy.

DNA for the CDR3: TGTGCCAGCAGTTGGAAGGAAACCTACGAGCAGTACTTC. Amino acids: CASSWKETYEQYF. V is TRBV28 and J is TRBJ2-7, with no clear D. This CDR3 is 13 amino acids long. Trimming cost V 4 bases and J 2 bases, with 9 bases left between them. CDR1 and CDR2 (germline): MDHEN, SYDVKM.